The clone carrying this T cell receptor (beta chain) was seen a single time. Its antigen is not identified. Primers: 60 Vbeta forward and 13 Jbeta reverse. The assay was immunoSEQ multiplex PCR, and TCRdb's table has in-frame clones only and misses some. The sample shows around 210,000 clones, 79% of them seen only once. This sample was taken from a study of cytomegalovirus exposure and HLA in healthy donors. Study-level information: HLA-typed donors were the source of about 85 million unique TCRs, which an early data release held. Findings and limits, study-wide: What a later analysis showed was that several of the most significant clusters appeared linked to common viral pathogens. A later analysis linked a missense variant in DCLRE1C to the trimming of TCR beta V and J genes.

V was shortened by 7 bases and J by 8 bases, with 15 bases between the two germline ends. The CDR3 totals 13 residues. Germline V gene sequence: CDR1 LNHDA, CDR2 SQIVND (reference sequence). The receptor was derived from a man between 50 and 59 years old in good health and CMV-seronegative. Sequences were obtained from PBMCs. The chain links TRBV19 to TRBJ1-5, with D tentatively TRBD1 (5 bases). CDR3 in amino acids: CASTPTQGKPQHF. Written as DNA, the CDR3 is TGTGCCAGTACCCCGACGCAGGGAAAGCCCCAGCATTTT.